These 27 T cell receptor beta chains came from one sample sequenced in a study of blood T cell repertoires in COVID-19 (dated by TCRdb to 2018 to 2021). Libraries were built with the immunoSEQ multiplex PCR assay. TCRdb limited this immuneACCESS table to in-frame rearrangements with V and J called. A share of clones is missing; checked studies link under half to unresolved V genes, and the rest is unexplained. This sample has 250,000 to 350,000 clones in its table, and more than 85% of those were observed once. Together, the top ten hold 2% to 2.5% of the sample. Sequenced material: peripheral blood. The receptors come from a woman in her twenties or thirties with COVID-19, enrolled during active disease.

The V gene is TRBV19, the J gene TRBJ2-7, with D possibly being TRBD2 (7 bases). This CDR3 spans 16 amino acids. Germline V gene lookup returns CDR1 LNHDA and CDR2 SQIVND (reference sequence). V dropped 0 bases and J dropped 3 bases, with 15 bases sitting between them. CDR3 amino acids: CASSIDRPGEGYEQYF. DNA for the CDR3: TGTGCCAGTAGTATAGATCGCCCAGGGGAGGGCTACGAGCAGTACTTC. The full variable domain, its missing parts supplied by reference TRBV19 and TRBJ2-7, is DGGITQSPKYLFRKEGQNVTLSCEQNLNHDAMYWYRQDPGQGLRLIYYSQIVNDFQKGDIAEGYSVSREKKESFPLTVTSAQKNPTAFYLCASSIDRPGEGYEQYFGPGTRLTVT.

CDR3 region: CASSPHGLAGPPEQYF. The CDR3 coding sequence is TGTGCCAGCAGCCCCCACGGACTAGCGGGACCCCCCGAGCAGTACTTC. This chain links TRBV3-1 (or the pseudogene TRBV3-2) with TRBJ2-7; 12 bases match TRBD2. The J segment lost 6 bases and the V segment lost 4 bases, leaving 10 bases of the junction unmatched. The CDR3 spans 16 residues. Germline CDR1 LGHDT, CDR2 YNNKEL (reference sequence).

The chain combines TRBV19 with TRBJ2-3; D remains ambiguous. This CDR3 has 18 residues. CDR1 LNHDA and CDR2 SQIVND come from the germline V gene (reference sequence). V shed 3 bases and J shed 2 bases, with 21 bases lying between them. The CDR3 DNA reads TGTGCCAGTAGTATTTGGGCCTCGAACGTGAAGGACACAGATACGCAGTATTTT. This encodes CASSIWASNVKDTDTQYF.

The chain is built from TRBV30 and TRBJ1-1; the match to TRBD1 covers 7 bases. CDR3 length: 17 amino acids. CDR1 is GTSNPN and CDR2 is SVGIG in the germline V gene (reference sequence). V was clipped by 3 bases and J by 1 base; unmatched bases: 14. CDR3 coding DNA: TGTGCCTGGAGAAAGAGGGACAGACTAAACTCGAACACTGAAGCTTTCTTT. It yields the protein CAWRKRDRLNSNTEAFF.

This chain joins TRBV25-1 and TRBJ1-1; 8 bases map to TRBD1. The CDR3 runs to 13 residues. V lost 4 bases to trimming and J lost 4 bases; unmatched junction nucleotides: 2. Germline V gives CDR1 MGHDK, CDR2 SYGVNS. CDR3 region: CASSAGTGTEAFF. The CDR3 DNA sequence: TGTGCCAGCAGTGCGGGGACAGGCACTGAAGCTTTCTTT.

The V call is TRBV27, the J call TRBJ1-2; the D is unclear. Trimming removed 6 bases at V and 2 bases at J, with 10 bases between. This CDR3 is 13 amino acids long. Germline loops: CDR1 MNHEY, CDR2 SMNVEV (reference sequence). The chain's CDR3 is CASSLDGNYGYTF. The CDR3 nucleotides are TGTGCCAGCAGCCTCGACGGGAACTATGGCTACACCTTC.

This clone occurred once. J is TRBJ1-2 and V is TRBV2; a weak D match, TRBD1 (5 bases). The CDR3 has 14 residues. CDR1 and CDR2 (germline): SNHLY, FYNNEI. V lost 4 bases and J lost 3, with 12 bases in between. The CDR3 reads CASSVAGGDYGYTF. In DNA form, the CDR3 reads TGTGCCAGCAGTGTGGCAGGAGGGGACTATGGCTACACCTTC.

Here the CDR3 DNA reads TGTGCCAGCAGCGTGGGGGGGCACACAGATACGCAGTATTTT. Its protein is CASSVGGHTDTQYF. The rearrangement links TRBV9 to TRBJ2-3; weak D call: TRBD2 (7 bases). This CDR3 has 14 amino acids. Per the germline V gene, CDR1 is SGDLS and CDR2 is YYNGEE. V lost 2 bases, J lost 2 bases, and 9 bases lay in between.

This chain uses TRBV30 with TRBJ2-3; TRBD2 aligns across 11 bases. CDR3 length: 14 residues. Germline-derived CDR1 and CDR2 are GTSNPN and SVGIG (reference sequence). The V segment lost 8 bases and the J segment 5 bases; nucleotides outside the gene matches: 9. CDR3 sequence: CALILAGGGDTQYF. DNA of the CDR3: TGTGCCCTCATTCTAGCGGGAGGCGGAGATACGCAGTATTTT.

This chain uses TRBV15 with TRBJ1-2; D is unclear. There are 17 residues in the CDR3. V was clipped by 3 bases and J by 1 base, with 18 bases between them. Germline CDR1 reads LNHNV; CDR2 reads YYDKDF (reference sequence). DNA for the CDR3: TGTGCCACCAGCAGTTTCGTACATCGCAACTATAACTATGGCTACACCTTC. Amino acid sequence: CATSSFVHRNYNYGYTF.

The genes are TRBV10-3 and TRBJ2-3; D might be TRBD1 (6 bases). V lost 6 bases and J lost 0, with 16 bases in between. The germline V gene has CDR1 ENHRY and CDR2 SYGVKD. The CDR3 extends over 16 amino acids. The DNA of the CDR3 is TGTGCCATCAGAGAACAGGGCGCCCTAAGCACAGATACGCAGTATTTT. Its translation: CAIREQGALSTDTQYF.

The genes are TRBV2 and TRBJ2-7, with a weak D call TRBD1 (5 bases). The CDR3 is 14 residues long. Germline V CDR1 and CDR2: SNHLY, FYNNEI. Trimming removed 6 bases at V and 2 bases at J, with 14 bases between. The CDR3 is CASRSRTLPYEQYF. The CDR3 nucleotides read TGTGCCAGCAGATCGAGGACACTTCCCTACGAGCAGTACTTC. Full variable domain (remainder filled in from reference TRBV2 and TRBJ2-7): EPEVTQTPSHQVTQMGQEVILRCVPISNHLYFYWYRQILGQKVEFLVSFYNNEISEKSEIFDDQFSVERPDGSNFTLKIRSTKLEDSAMYFCASRSRTLPYEQYFGPGTRLTVT.

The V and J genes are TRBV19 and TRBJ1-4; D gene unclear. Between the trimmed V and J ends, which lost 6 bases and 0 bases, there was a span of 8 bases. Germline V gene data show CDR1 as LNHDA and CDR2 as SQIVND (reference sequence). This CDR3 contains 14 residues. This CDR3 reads CASSVVATNEKLFF. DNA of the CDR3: TGTGCCAGTAGCGTGGTAGCAACTAATGAAAAACTGTTTTTT.

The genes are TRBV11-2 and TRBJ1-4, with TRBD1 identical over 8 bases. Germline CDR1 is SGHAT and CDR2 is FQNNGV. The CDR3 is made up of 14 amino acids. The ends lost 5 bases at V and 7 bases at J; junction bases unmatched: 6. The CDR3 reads CASSQGQGPEKLFF. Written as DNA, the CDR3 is TGTGCCAGCAGCCAAGGACAGGGCCCTGAAAAACTGTTTTTT.

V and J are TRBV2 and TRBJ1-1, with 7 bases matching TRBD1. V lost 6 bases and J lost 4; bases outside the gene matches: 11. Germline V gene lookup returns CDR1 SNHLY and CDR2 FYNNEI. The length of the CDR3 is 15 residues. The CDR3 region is CASSSAERQGTEAFF. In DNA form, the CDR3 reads TGTGCCAGCAGCTCGGCCGAGAGACAGGGCACTGAAGCTTTCTTT.

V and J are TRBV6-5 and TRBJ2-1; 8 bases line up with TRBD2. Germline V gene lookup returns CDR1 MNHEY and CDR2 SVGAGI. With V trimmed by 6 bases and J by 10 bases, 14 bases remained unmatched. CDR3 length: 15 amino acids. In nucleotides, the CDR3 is TGTGCCAGCAGGAGAGCGGGAGATGGGACTTTGGAGCAGTTCTTC. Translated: CASRRAGDGTLEQFF.

The DNA for the CDR3 is TGTGCCAGCAGCAACCAATACAGGGAAAACTATGGCTACACCTTC. The encoded protein is CASSNQYRENYGYTF. The V and J genes are TRBV11-2 and TRBJ1-2; possibly TRBD1 for D (6 bases). Germline lookup yields CDR1 SGHAT and CDR2 FQNNGV. The CDR3 is made up of 15 amino acids. V was pared by 5 bases and J by 2 bases, with 15 bases between.

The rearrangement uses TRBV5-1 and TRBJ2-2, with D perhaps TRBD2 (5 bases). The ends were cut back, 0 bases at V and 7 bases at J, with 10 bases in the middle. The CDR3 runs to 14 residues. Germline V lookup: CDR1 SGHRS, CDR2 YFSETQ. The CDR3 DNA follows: TGCGCCAGCAGCTTGGACGGGAAGGTCGGGGAGCTGTTTTTT. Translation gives CASSLDGKVGELFF.

The DNA of the CDR3 is TGTGCCAGCAGCTTGGGCGGGAGCGGGATCTCCTACGAGCAGTACTTC. This gives the protein CASSLGGSGISYEQYF. V gene TRBV5-4 combines with J gene TRBJ2-7, with TRBD2 matching 7 bases. The CDR3 runs 16 residues. V was pared by 0 bases and J by 0 bases, with 6 bases of the junction left unmatched. The germline V gene encodes CDR1 SGHNT and CDR2 YYREEE (reference sequence).

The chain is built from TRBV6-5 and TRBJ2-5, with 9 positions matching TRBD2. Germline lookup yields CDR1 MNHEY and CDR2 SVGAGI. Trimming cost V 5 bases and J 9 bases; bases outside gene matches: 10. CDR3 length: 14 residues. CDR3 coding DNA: TGTGCCAGCAGTCCCTCGGTGGCGGGAGGGCCCCAGTACTTC. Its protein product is CASSPSVAGGPQYF.

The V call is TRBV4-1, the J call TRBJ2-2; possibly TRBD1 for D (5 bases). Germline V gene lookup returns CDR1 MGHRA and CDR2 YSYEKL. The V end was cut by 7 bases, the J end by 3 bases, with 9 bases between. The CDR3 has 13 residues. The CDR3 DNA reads TGCGCCAGCAAATCAGGGTACACCGGGGAGCTGTTTTTT. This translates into CASKSGYTGELFF.

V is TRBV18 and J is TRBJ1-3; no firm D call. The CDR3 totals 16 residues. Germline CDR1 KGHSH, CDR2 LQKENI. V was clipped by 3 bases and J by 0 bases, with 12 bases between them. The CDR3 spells CASSPDIRSSGNTIYF. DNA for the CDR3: TGTGCCAGCTCACCCGACATTCGAAGCTCTGGAAACACCATATATTTT.

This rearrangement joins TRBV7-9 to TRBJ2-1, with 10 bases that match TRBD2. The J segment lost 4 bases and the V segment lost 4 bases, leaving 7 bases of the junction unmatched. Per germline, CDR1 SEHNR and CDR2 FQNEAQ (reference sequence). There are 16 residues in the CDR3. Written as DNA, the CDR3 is TGTGCCAGCAGCTCTTCCGGGACTAGCGCTTACAATGAGCAGTTCTTC. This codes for CASSSSGTSAYNEQFF.

CDR3 residues: CASSADRGAGNTEAFF. The DNA of the CDR3 is TGTGCCAGCAGCGCGGACAGGGGCGCCGGAAACACTGAAGCTTTCTTT. J is TRBJ1-1 and V is TRBV5-4; 9 bases are a match to TRBD1. Germline V gene data show CDR1 as SGHNT and CDR2 as YYREEE (reference sequence). The CDR3 contains 16 residues. V was pared by 4 bases and J by 2 bases, with 9 bases of the junction left unmatched.

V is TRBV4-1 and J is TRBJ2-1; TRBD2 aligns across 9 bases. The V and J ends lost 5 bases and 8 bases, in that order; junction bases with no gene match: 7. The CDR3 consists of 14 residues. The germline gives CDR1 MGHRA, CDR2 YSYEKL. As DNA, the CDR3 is TGCGCCAGCAGCAGGGGACTAGCAGGGTATGAGCAGTTCTTC. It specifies CASSRGLAGYEQFF.

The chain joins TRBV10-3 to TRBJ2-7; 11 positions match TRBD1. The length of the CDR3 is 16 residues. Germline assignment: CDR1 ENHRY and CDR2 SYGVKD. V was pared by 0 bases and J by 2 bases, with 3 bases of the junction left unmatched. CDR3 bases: TGTGCCATCAGTGAGTCGGGGACAGGGGGTACCTACGAGCAGTACTTC. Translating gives CAISESGTGGTYEQYF.

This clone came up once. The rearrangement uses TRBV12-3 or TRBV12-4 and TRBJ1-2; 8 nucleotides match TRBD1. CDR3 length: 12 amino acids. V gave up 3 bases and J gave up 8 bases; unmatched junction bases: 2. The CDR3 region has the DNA TGTGCCAGCAGTTTTACAGGGGGAGGCTACACCTTC. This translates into CASSFTGGGYTF.